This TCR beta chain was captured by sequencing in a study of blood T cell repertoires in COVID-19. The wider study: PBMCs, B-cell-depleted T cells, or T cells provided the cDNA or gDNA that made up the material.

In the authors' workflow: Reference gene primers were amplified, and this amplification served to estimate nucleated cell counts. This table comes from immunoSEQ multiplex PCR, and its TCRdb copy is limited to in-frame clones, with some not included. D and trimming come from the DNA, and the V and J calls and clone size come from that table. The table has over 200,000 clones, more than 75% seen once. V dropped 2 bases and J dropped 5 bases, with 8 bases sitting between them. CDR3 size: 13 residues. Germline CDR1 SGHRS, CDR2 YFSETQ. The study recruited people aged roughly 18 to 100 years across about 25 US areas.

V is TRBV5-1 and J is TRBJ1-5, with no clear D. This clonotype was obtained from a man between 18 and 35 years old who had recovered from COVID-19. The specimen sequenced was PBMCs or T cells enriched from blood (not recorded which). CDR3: CASSFGGDQPQHF. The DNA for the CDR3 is TGCGCCAGCAGCTTTGGCGGGGATCAGCCCCAGCATTTT. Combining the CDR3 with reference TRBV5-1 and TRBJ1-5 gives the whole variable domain KAGVTQTPRYLIKTRGQQVTLSCSPISGHRSVSWYQQTPGQGLQFLFEYFSETQRNKGNFPGRFSGRQFSNSRSEMNVSTLELGDSALYLCASSFGGDQPQHFGDGTRLSIL.